The text below deals with one TCR beta chain. No antigen is known for it. The assay was immunoSEQ multiplex PCR, and TCRdb's table has in-frame clones only and misses some. The table has roughly 2.1 million clones, 93% seen once; the top ten hold roughly 1.8%. The sample comes from a study of shared clonotypes between healthy human individuals. Study conclusions and caveats: Apart from blood, nothing was sampled; tissue repertoires likely differ.

The naive CD8 subset, CD45RO-negative cells positively selected for CCR7, excluded terminally differentiated effector memory CD45RA+ cells. The CDR3 contains 18 residues. The trim removed 4 bases at V and 0 bases at J, leaving 11 bases unmatched. Germline-derived CDR1 and CDR2 are MDHEN and SYDVKM. The sample was naive CD8+ T cells from PBMCs. The rearrangement uses TRBV28 and TRBJ2-7; 11 nucleotides agree with TRBD2. This TCR came from a young man in good health. Some clones in this sample may be carry-over from other donors' samples. The CDR3 protein is CASSWGVSGRGSSYEQYF. CDR3 DNA sequence: TGTGCCAGCAGTTGGGGGGTTAGCGGGAGGGGGAGCTCCTACGAGCAGTACTTC.